The entry below gives a single TCR beta chain sequence along with its context. Its specificity is not known. The assay was immunoSEQ multiplex PCR, and TCRdb's table has in-frame clones only and misses some. The table lists 90,000 to 110,000 clones, 70% to 90% of them singletons, with approximately 15% in the top ten. Germline CDR1 and CDR2: LNHDA and SQIVND (reference sequence). V was pared by 6 bases and J by 1 base, with 9 bases of the junction left unmatched. CDR3 length: 16 amino acids. This sample stems from a study of T cell responses to AZD1222 COVID-19 vaccine. In the study overall: Pooling was applied to second doses at about 4 or about 12 weeks.

Whole-study findings and limits: It was only a handful of AZD1222 recipients who were seropositive at baseline. It was only after the peak T cell response that any repertoires were sampled. A rise in Spike-specific TCR breadth and depth followed two AZD1222 doses.

This chain connects TRBV19 to TRBJ2-1; 7 positions match TRBD2. The origin of this receptor is an adult in good health. The sequencing here drew on peripheral blood, taken on day 0 of AZD1222 vaccination. CDR3 sequence reads: CASRAGLGTSYNEQFF. Written as DNA, the CDR3 is TGTGCCAGTAGAGCGGGGTTGGGGACTTCCTACAATGAGCAGTTCTTC.